The clone carrying this T cell receptor beta chain was observed a single time. This entry comes from a study of T cell responses to AZD1222 COVID-19 vaccine. J gave up 4 bases and V 5 bases, and 6 bases lay outside the gene matches. The CDR3 has 14 amino acids. Germline loops: CDR1 SGHVS, CDR2 FNYEAQ. Profiled with immunoSEQ multiplex PCR; TCRdb holds only in-frame clones, not every one. The sample carries about 160,000 clones, approximately 94% recorded once. This sequence was found in an adult in good health. The sample in question was peripheral blood, obtained on day 0 of AZD1222 vaccination. The V and J genes are TRBV7-6 and TRBJ2-3; 7 nucleotides line up with TRBD1. In DNA form, the CDR3 reads TGTGCCAGCAGCACCGACAGGGAAGCAGATACGCAGTATTTT. This gives the protein CASSTDREADTQYF.